The present T cell receptor (beta chain) was sequenced within a study of technical replicates of blood from several donors. Clones were sequenced by immunoSEQ multiplex PCR, and TCRdb holds only the in-frame ones, with some missing. The sample lists over 80,000 clones; approximately 96% were seen once. V shed 4 bases and J 6 bases; nucleotides not matched to a gene: 5. Per the germline V gene, CDR1 is MGHDK and CDR2 is SYGVNS. CDR3 size: 14 residues. The sequence was obtained from a human donor in good health. Material for sequencing was T cells isolated from PBMCs. The chain joins TRBV25-1 to TRBJ2-1; 8 nucleotides agree with TRBD2. CDR3 residues: CASSGFGTSNEQFF. The CDR3, as DNA: TGTGCCAGCAGTGGCTTCGGGACTAGCAATGAGCAGTTCTTC.